This T cell receptor (beta chain) was retrieved from a study of blood T cells in healthy people across ages. Isolating PBMCs gave at least 6 million of these cells per sample. Together with a sample-barcoded 5' primer, a J-beta primer mix was included in a second PCR lasting roughly 6 to 12 cycles. One entry per CDR3 protein, called by TCRdb with MiXCR from the 5' RACE reads. The sample holds 700,000 or so distinct CDR3 sequences, approximately 40% seen once. Study findings and constraints: Among long-lived donors, naive CD4+ cells were more numerous and diversity higher than in aged donors. Unsorted PBMCs prevented conclusive naive versus antigen-experienced comparison.

The germline CDR1 and CDR2 sequences are SGHTA and FQGNSA. The CDR3 loop spans 15 amino acids. The germline V and J ends were trimmed by 1 base and 4 bases, with 13 bases remaining between them. As regards this clonotype: The antigen remains undetermined.

This receptor was identified in a man older than 75 in good health. The chain has TRBV7-2 and TRBJ1-2; D might be TRBD1 (5 bases). The sample consisted of blood. This CDR3 reads CASSLVRVGGYGYTF. The CDR3 nucleotides read TGTGCCAGCAGCTTAGTCAGGGTGGGGGGCTATGGCTACACCTTC.